This TCR beta chain comes out of a study of regulatory T cells in long-lasting Graves disease. This clonotype has at least ten counts. Antigen specificity is unknown. Documented time point: persistent/refractory GD, antithyroid drugs over 5 years with positive TRAb. Extracted RNA from PBMCs served as the source of the TCR library. Assembly of TCR beta libraries relied on iRepertoire HTBI primers together with Arm-PCR of CDR3 regions. A single record per CDR3 protein comes from TCRdb applying MiXCR to the multiplex PCR reads. The data show over 450,000 distinct CDR3 sequences, around a fifth seen once. The CDR3 totals 13 residues. Per germline, CDR1 MNHNS and CDR2 SASEGT. V lost 6 bases and J 0 bases, leaving 9 bases between the germline ends. Study-level findings and limits: TCR diversity was lower in persistent than newly diagnosed Graves' disease. Fewer public clonotypes were shared by new patients (just under 1,000) than by persistent patients (around 2,900). Thyroid tissue was not sampled; only peripheral blood was. Repertoires from persistent disease leaned toward TRBV28, TRBJ1-2 and TRBJ2-5.

The chain is built from TRBV6-1 and TRBJ2-7; tentatively, D is TRBD2 (5 bases). The starting material was peripheral blood mononuclear cells (PBMCs), obtained when the disease was refractory, from a patient treated with antithyroid drugs. The TCR comes from a female donor with Graves disease. This chain's CDR3 is CASSRENSYEQYF. The CDR3 coding sequence is TGTGCCAGCAGCCGGGAAAACTCCTACGAGCAGTACTTC.